These 11 T cell receptor beta chains were sequenced from one sample in a study of early T cells in non-severe SARS-CoV-2 infection. TCRdb re-called the 5' RACE reads through MiXCR, storing one row per CDR3 protein. Of around 63,000 distinct CDR3 sequences listed, more than 8% are singletons. Sequenced here: whole blood, sampled at baseline. These receptors were obtained from an adult who was a healthcare worker with PCR-confirmed SARS-CoV-2 infection or an uninfected control (not recorded which).

The rearrangement joins TRBV12-3 or TRBV12-4 to TRBJ1-3, with D possibly being TRBD1 (5 bases). V shed 2 bases and J shed 8 bases, with 13 bases lying between them. The CDR3 is 14 residues long. The CDR3 DNA reads TGTGCCAGCAGTTTACAGGGAAATCGGGACACCATATATTTT. The encoded protein is CASSLQGNRDTIYF.

This clonotype was seen at least ten times. The chain uses TRBV18 and TRBJ1-5; possibly TRBD1 for D (5 bases). Germline CDR1 KGHSH, CDR2 LQKENI. V lost 2 bases to trimming and J lost 4 bases, with 6 bases between them. This CDR3 has 13 residues. The CDR3 region is CASSPDRNQPQHF. The CDR3 DNA reads as TGTGCCAGCTCACCAGACAGAAATCAGCCCCAGCATTTT.

This CDR3 reads CASSLGAGKNIQYF. For the CDR3, the DNA is TGTGCCAGCAGTCTGGGGGCGGGCAAAAACATTCAGTACTTC. This chain joins TRBV9 and TRBJ2-4; possible D gene TRBD1, 6 bases. The germline V gene has CDR1 SGDLS and CDR2 YYNGEE. The CDR3 is made up of 14 amino acids. Trimming cost V 5 bases and J 3 bases, with 12 bases left between them.

This clonotype has more than one count but fewer than ten. This sequence joins TRBV12-3 or TRBV12-4 and TRBJ1-1; TRBD1 agrees at 9 bases. The CDR3 has 14 amino acids. J was trimmed by 10 bases and V by 6 bases; bases with no gene match: 12. CDR3 amino acids: CASSVGQGSEGAFF. The CDR3 region has the DNA TGTGCCAGCAGCGTGGGACAGGGAAGTGAGGGAGCTTTCTTT.

This clonotype was recorded a few times. The chain employs TRBV7-8 and TRBJ2-7, with D uncertain. CDR3 length: 14 residues. V shed 2 bases and J shed 4 bases, with 12 bases lying between them. Germline V lookup: CDR1 SGHVS, CDR2 FQNEAQ. CDR3 sequence: CASSLSGIPYEQYF. The CDR3 DNA reads TGTGCCAGCAGCTTAAGTGGGATTCCATACGAGCAGTACTTC. The full variable domain, with the rest looked up from reference TRBV7-8 and TRBJ2-7, is GAGVSQSPRYKVAKRGQDVALRCDPISGHVSLFWYQQALGQGPEFLTYFQNEAQLDKSGLPSDRFFAERPEGSVSTLKIQRTQQEDSAVYLCASSLSGIPYEQYFGPGTRLTVT.

The rearrangement uses TRBV2 and TRBJ2-6, with D perhaps TRBD2 (6 bases). Germline V CDR1 and CDR2: SNHLY, FYNNEI. The V gene lost 6 bases and the J gene lost 0 bases, with 12 bases spanning the gap. The CDR3 has 16 amino acids. The CDR3 loop is CASRRESLSGANVLTF. Written as DNA, the CDR3 is TGTGCCAGCAGACGGGAGAGCCTCTCTGGGGCCAACGTCCTGACTTTC.

This clonotype was picked up a small number of times. This chain uses TRBV20-1 with TRBJ2-7, with D possibly being TRBD2 (5 bases). The germline V gene has CDR1 DFQATT and CDR2 SNEGSKA (reference sequence). The CDR3 has 14 residues. Deletions cut 0 bases from V and 2 bases from J, with 11 bases between. CDR3 residues: CSAREVRGPYEQYF. The CDR3 DNA reads as TGCAGTGCTAGAGAGGTTAGAGGGCCCTACGAGCAGTACTTC.

The chain couples TRBV5-4 to TRBJ2-7; 14 bases map to TRBD2. Per germline, CDR1 SGHNT and CDR2 YYREEE (reference sequence). This CDR3 comprises 16 residues. V shed 5 bases, J shed 6 bases, and the junction held 10 bases outside the gene matches. In DNA, the CDR3 is TGTGCCAGCAGTCCCGCGGGACTAGCGGGAGCGGGCGAGCAGTACTTC. This encodes CASSPAGLAGAGEQYF. Filled out from reference TRBV5-4 and TRBJ2-7, the complete variable domain reads ETGVTQSPTHLIKTRGQQVTLRCSSQSGHNTVSWYQQALGQGPQFIFQYYREEENGRGNFPPRFSGLQFPNYSSELNVNALELDDSALYLCASSPAGLAGAGEQYFGPGTRLTVT.

This clonotype has a count of ten or more. The chain couples TRBV4-3 to TRBJ2-1; D may be TRBD1 (6 bases). The CDR3 runs 15 residues. Germline V gene data show CDR1 as LGHNA and CDR2 as YSLEER. Trimming left V 4 bases short and J 4 bases short, with 14 bases between. This CDR3 reads CASSREPDRYNEQFF. CDR3 DNA sequence: TGCGCCAGCAGCCGGGAACCGGACAGATACAATGAGCAGTTCTTC.

In this sample, this clonotype turned up many times. The chain recombines TRBV5-1 with TRBJ2-5; 8 nucleotides align to TRBD1. The V gene's germline CDR1 is SGHRS and CDR2 YFSETQ. CDR3 length equals 13 residues. With 3 bases clipped from V and 5 bases from J, the junction kept 3 bases outside the gene matches. CDR3 coding DNA: TGCGCCAGCAGCTCAGGGGGCCGGGAGACCCAGTACTTC. Protein: CASSSGGRETQYF.

This clonotype came up many times. The genes are TRBV6-5 and TRBJ2-7; 7 bases line up with TRBD2. The germline gives CDR1 MNHEY, CDR2 SVGAGI. This CDR3 spans 15 amino acids. J gave up 3 bases and V 6 bases, and 11 bases lay outside the gene matches. Here the CDR3 reads CASRRGKYLSYEQYF. For the CDR3, the DNA is TGTGCCAGCAGGCGGGGGAAATATCTGAGCTACGAGCAGTACTTC.